The source of this TCR beta chain is a study of T cell responses to AZD1222 COVID-19 vaccine. Study observations and caveats: Targeting of unmutated variant regions was reportedly seen in nearly half of spike-specific TCRs. Two doses of AZD1222 preceded a rise in Spike-specific TCR breadth and depth.

Profiling relied on immunoSEQ multiplex PCR, and the TCRdb table lists in-frame clones only, not all of them. The sample comprises around 130,000 clones, 91% of which are singletons, and roughly 7.6% rests with the top ten. In regard to this clone: Its antigen is not known.

Trimming removed 8 bases from V and 5 bases from J; junction bases left unmatched: 7. Per the germline V gene, CDR1 is SGHTA and CDR2 is FQGNSA. This CDR3 spans 13 amino acids. Sequenced material: peripheral blood, taken 28 days after the second dose of the MenACWY control vaccine. The V gene is TRBV7-2, the J gene TRBJ2-5; 8 bases are shared with TRBD2. This receptor was taken from an adult who received the MenACWY meningococcal vaccine as a control. The CDR3: CASPPRGEETQYF. CDR3 bases: TGTGCCAGCCCTCCGCGGGGGGAGGAGACCCAGTACTTC.